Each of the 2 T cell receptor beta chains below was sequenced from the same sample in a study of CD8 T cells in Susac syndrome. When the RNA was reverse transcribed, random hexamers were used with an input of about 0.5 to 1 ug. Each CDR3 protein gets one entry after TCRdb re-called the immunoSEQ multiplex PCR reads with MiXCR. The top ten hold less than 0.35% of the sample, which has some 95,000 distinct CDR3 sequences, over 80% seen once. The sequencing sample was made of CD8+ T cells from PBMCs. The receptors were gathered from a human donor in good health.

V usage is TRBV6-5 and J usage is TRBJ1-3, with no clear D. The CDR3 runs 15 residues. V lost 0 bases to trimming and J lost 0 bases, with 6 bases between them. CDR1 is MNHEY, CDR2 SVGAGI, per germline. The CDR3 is CASSYSHYSGNTIYF. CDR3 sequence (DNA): TGTGCCAGCAGTTACTCCCATTACTCTGGAAACACCATATATTTT.

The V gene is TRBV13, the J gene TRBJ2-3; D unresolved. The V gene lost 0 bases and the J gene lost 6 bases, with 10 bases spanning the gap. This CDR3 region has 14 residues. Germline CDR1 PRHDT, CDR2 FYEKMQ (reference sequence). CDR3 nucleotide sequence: TGTGCCAGCAGCTTAGGCCGTCTCATCGATACGCAGTATTTT. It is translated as CASSLGRLIDTQYF.